The clone carrying this T cell receptor (beta chain) occurred a few times. Its antigen remains unidentified. Controls had myeloablative marrow grafts with methotrexate and calcineurin inhibitor, sampled at 1 year. Trimming removed 8 bases from V and 4 bases from J, with 17 bases in between. The CDR3 runs to 14 residues. The V gene's germline CDR1 is MDHEN and CDR2 SYDVKM. This record comes from a study of T cells after posttransplantation cyclophosphamide. This table comes from immunoSEQ multiplex PCR, and its TCRdb copy is limited to in-frame clones, with some not included. The repertoire holds about 14,000 clones, with more than 70% as singletons. Study-wide findings and caveats: TRB overlap between skin or GI tissue T cells and blood was limited.

This chain uses TRBV28 with TRBJ1-1; TRBD1 might be the D (6 bases). This TCR was sampled from a male patient in his late teens or twenties who received an allogeneic stem cell transplant from a related donor, was CMV-positive, and had no GVHD. Some T cells may arise from the graft donor. Sequencing used PBMCs, obtained 350 to 400 days after allogeneic stem cell transplant with calcineurin inhibitor and methotrexate. DNA for the CDR3: TGTGCCAGCCGATTCGGGACAACCGTCACTGAAGCTTTCTTT. This sequence encodes CASRFGTTVTEAFF.